One and the same sample provided the 10 T cell receptor beta chains below, sequenced in a study of blood T cell repertoires in COVID-19. Libraries were prepared by immunoSEQ multiplex PCR; TCRdb keeps only in-frame clonotypes and omits some of them. The profile shows about 190,000 clones, around 87% of them singletons. Material: peripheral blood. These receptors were taken from a man in his fifties or sixties with acute or convalescent COVID-19.

As for this clone: The final CDR3 position lacks the conserved phenylalanine or tryptophan, pointing to a likely read error. The DNA is omitted, as the CDR3 cannot be located on it reliably, and the CDR3 follows TCRdb's listing. The chain recombines TRBV28 with TRBJ1-1; the table's D call, TRBD1, was not checked against the DNA. CDR1 is MDHEN and CDR2 is SYDVKM in the germline V gene. The CDR3 region is 12 residues in length, termini included. CDR3 sequence: CASSLPTGVLFI.

J is TRBJ2-3 and V is TRBV4-2, with 9 bases aligning to TRBD2. J gave up 8 bases and V 4 bases, and 19 bases lay outside the gene matches. The CDR3 is made up of 18 amino acids. CDR1 and CDR2 from the germline V gene are LGHNA and YNFKEQ. This chain's CDR3 is CASSPGSGGGGSFATQYF. In DNA, the CDR3 is TGTGCCAGCAGCCCAGGTAGCGGGGGTGGGGGCTCTTTTGCTACGCAGTATTTT.

This chain links TRBV9 with TRBJ2-5, with 7 positions matching TRBD2. Germline CDR1 reads SGDLS; CDR2 reads YYNGEE. V trimming: 0 bases; J trimming: 4 bases; junction bases outside the gene matches: 6. The CDR3 sequence is 15 residues long. The CDR3 region is CASSVGGGSLETQYF. In DNA, the CDR3 is TGTGCCAGCAGCGTAGGTGGCGGGAGCTTAGAGACCCAGTACTTC.

This rearrangement joins TRBV6-5 to TRBJ2-2, with D possibly being TRBD1 (6 bases). The germline CDR1 and CDR2 sequences are MNHEY and SVGAGI. Trimming cost V 2 bases and J 6 bases, with 10 bases left between them. The CDR3 runs 14 residues. This chain's CDR3 is CASSYVTGSGELFF. CDR3 DNA sequence: TGTGCCAGCAGTTACGTTACAGGGTCCGGGGAGCTGTTTTTT.

This chain joins TRBV25-1 and TRBJ1-1; TRBD1 agrees at 7 bases. Germline-derived CDR1 and CDR2 are MGHDK and SYGVNS. The length of the CDR3 is 14 residues. With 5 bases clipped from V and 3 bases from J, the junction kept 6 bases outside the gene matches. DNA for the CDR3: TGTGCCAGCAGTCAGGACAGGAAGGACACTGAAGCTTTCTTT. Protein: CASSQDRKDTEAFF. The complete variable domain, with remaining parts taken from reference TRBV25-1 and TRBJ1-1, reads EADIYQTPRYLVIGTGKKITLECSQTMGHDKMYWYQQDPGMELHLIHYSYGVNSTEKGDLSSESTVSRIRTEHFPLTLESARPSHTSQYLCASSQDRKDTEAFFGQGTRLTVV.

V is TRBV9 and J is TRBJ2-1, with D possibly matching TRBD2 (7 bases). The CDR3 spans 18 residues. V lost 0 bases to trimming and J lost 2 bases, with 18 bases between them. CDR1 is SGDLS, CDR2 YYNGEE, per germline. CDR3 residues: CASSVDWGGGFPYNEQFF. DNA of the CDR3: TGTGCCAGCAGCGTAGATTGGGGAGGGGGGTTCCCCTACAATGAGCAGTTCTTC.

The V call is TRBV7-9, the J call TRBJ1-3; D unresolved. This CDR3 has 16 residues. The germline gives CDR1 SEHNR, CDR2 FQNEAQ (reference sequence). Trimming took 5 bases from V and 0 from J, leaving 14 bases between them. The CDR3 nucleotides are TGTGCCAGCAGCATTTTCGACACTTTCTCTGGAAACACCATATATTTT. It encodes CASSIFDTFSGNTIYF.

The DNA for the CDR3 is TGTGCCAGCAGTGAGGGAGACTATGGCTACACCTTC. Protein: CASSEGDYGYTF. The rearrangement uses TRBV6-1 and TRBJ1-2; no clear D gene. The germline gives CDR1 MNHNS, CDR2 SASEGT. V dropped 3 bases and J dropped 3 bases, with 5 bases sitting between them. This CDR3 is built from 12 residues.

The chain is built from TRBV2 and TRBJ2-1; the D gene is possibly TRBD1 (6 bases). The germline V and J ends were trimmed by 6 bases and 6 bases, with 15 bases remaining between them. The CDR3 extends over 14 amino acids. Germline assignment: CDR1 SNHLY and CDR2 FYNNEI. The CDR3 coding sequence is TGTGCCAGCAGCCGGACAGCGGTCACCAATGAGCAGTTCTTC. It translates to CASSRTAVTNEQFF.

This clone has a single count. The chain uses TRBV5-5 and TRBJ2-2; 11 bases are shared with TRBD2. Unmatched junction bases numbered 3, after V lost 7 bases and J lost 1 base. Germline V gives CDR1 SGHKS, CDR2 YYEKEE (reference sequence). The CDR3 contains 15 residues. The CDR3: CASRLAGMNTGELFF. CDR3 coding DNA: TGTGCCAGCCGACTAGCGGGGATGAACACCGGGGAGCTGTTTTTT.